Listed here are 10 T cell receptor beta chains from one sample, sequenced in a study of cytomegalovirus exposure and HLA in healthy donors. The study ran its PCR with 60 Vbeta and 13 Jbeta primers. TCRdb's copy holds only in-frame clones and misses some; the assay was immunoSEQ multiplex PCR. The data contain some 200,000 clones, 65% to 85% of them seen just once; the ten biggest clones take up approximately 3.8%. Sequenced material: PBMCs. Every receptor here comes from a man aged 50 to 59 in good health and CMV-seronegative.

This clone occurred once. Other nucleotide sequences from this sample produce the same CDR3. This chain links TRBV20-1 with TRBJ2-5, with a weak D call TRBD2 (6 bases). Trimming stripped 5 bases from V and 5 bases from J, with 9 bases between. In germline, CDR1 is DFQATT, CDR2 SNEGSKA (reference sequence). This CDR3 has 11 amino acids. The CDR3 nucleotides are TGCAGTGCTCTACGGGGGGAGACCCAGTACTTC. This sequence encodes CSALRGETQYF.

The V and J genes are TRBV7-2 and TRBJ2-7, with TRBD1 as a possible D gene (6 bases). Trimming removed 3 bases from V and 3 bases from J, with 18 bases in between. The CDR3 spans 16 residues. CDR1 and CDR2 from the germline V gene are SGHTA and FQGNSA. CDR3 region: CASSFRDNKRLYEQYF. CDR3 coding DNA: TGTGCCAGCAGCTTCCGGGACAATAAACGGCTCTACGAGCAGTACTTC.

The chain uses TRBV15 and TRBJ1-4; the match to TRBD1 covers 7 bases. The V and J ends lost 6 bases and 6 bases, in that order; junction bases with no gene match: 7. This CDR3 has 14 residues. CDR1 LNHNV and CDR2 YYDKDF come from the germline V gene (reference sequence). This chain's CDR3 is CATSKGAPDEKLFF. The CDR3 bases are TGTGCCACCAGTAAGGGGGCGCCGGATGAAAAACTGTTTTTT.

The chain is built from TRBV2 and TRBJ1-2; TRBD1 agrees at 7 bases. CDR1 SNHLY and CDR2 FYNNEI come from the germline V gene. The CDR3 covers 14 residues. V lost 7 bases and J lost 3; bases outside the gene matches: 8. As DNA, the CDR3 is TGTGCCAGCAAAGGGGACAGCGCTGACTATGGCTACACCTTC. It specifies CASKGDSADYGYTF.

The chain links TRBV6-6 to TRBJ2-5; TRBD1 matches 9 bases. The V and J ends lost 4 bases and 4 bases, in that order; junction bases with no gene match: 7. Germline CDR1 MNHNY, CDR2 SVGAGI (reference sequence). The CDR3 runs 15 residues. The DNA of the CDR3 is TGTGCCAGCAGTTGGGGTTTGGGACAGGGAGAGACCCAGTACTTC. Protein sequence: CASSWGLGQGETQYF.

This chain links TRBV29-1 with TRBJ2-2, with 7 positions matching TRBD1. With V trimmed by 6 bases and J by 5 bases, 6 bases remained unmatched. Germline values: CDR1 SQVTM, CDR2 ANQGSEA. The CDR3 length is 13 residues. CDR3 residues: CSVTGTETGELFF. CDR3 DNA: TGCAGCGTCACCGGGACAGAGACCGGGGAGCTGTTTTTT.

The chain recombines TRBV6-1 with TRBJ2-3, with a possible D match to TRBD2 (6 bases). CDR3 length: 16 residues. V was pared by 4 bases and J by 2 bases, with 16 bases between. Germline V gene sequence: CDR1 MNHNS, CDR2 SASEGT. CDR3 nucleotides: TGTGCCAGCAGTGCCACCCGGACTAAGTTCACAGATACGCAGTATTTT. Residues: CASSATRTKFTDTQYF.

The CDR3 sequence is CASSSPSGNYGYTF. CDR3 in DNA: TGTGCCAGCAGCTCCCCCTCAGGGAACTATGGCTACACCTTC. The chain couples TRBV7-9 to TRBJ1-2, with a weak D call TRBD1 (5 bases). The germline CDR1 and CDR2 sequences are SEHNR and FQNEAQ (reference sequence). The CDR3 consists of 14 residues. Between the trimmed V and J ends, which lost 4 bases and 2 bases, there was a span of 11 bases. Combining the CDR3 with reference TRBV7-9 and TRBJ1-2 gives the whole variable domain DTGVSQNPRHKITKRGQNVTFRCDPISEHNRLYWYRQTLGQGPEFLTYFQNEAQLEKSRLLSDRFSAERPKGSFSTLEIQRTEQGDSAMYLCASSSPSGNYGYTFGSGTRLTVV.

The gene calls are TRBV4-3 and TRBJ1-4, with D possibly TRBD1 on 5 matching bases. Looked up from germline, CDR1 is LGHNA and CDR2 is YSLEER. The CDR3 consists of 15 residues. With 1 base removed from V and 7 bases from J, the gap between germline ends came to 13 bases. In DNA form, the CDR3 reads TGCGCCAGCAGCCAAGGGTCTGGGGGGACTGAAAAACTGTTTTTT. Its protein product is CASSQGSGGTEKLFF.

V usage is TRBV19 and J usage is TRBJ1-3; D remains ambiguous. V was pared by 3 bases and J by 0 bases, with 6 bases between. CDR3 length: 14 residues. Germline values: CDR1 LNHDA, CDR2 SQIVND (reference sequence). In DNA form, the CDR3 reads TGTGCCAGTAGTATCGGCGGCTCTGGAAACACCATATATTTT. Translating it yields CASSIGGSGNTIYF.